This TCR beta chain emerged from a study of T cell repertoires in cytomegalovirus infection. Study-wide results and limits: Predominance within the ex vivo response was attributable to HLA-C-restricted CMV-specific TCR beta clonotypes. Identification of carriers of CMV plus the relevant HLA was performed using cumulative public TCR beta family frequency.

TCRdb re-called the reads through MiXCR, storing one row per CDR3 protein. This table holds more than 110,000 distinct CDR3 sequences, roughly 32% found once. This CDR3 region has 14 residues. Trimming cost V 4 bases and J 2 bases; bases outside gene matches: 4. CDR1 MNHEY and CDR2 SVGAGI come from the germline V gene. The table lists this clonotype with a few counts. Its target is unknown. The clonotype was recovered from a human donor in good health (CMV status not recorded). Some clones in this sample may be carry-over from other donors' samples. V is TRBV6-5 and J is TRBJ2-7, with TRBD2 matching 8 bases. The starting material was CD8+ T cells from cultured PBMCs, obtained from culture after CMV antigen stimulation. Written as DNA, the CDR3 is TGTGCCAGCAGTTCCAGCGGGGGCCCCTACGAGCAGTACTTC. It encodes CASSSSGGPYEQYF.